These 7 T cell receptor beta chains were all obtained from the same sample, sequenced in a study of blood T cell repertoires in COVID-19. Only in-frame clones appear in the TCRdb table, and some are missing; sequencing was by immunoSEQ multiplex PCR. Of 180,000 or so clones listed, roughly 80% are singletons. Sequencing was done on a sample of PBMCs or T cells enriched from blood (not recorded which). These receptors originate from a man aged 50 to 59 who had recovered from COVID-19.

The rearrangement uses TRBV3-1 (or the pseudogene TRBV3-2) and TRBJ2-5, with a tentative D call TRBD2 (6 bases). Between the trimmed V and J ends, which lost 0 bases and 5 bases, there was a span of 13 bases. CDR1 and CDR2 from the germline V gene are LGHDT and YNNKEL (reference sequence). The CDR3 extends over 15 amino acids. The CDR3 is CASSQDAGGGETQYF. The CDR3 DNA reads as TGTGCCAGCAGCCAAGACGCTGGGGGAGGTGAGACCCAGTACTTC.

The chain couples TRBV7-6 to TRBJ2-7, with 7 bases lining up with TRBD1. Germline V lookup: CDR1 SGHVS, CDR2 FNYEAQ. The CDR3 covers 15 residues. After removal of 2 bases from V and 2 bases from J, the junction contained 6 bases not matched to a gene. Here the CDR3 DNA reads TGTGCCAGCAGCTTACGAGACAGGGCAGCCTACGAGCAGTACTTC. This gives the protein CASSLRDRAAYEQYF.

The rearrangement uses TRBV24-1 and TRBJ2-7; D is possibly TRBD2 (5 bases). The germline CDR1 and CDR2 sequences are KGHDR and SFDVKD. Trimming removed 8 bases from V and 0 bases from J, with 10 bases in between. The CDR3 runs 13 residues. The CDR3 region has the DNA TGTGCCACCATCGGGGAAGGCTCCTACGAGCAGTACTTC. It yields the protein CATIGEGSYEQYF.

V is TRBV19 and J is TRBJ1-1; D is unresolved. The V end lost 2 bases, the J end lost 7 bases, and 11 bases lay between the germline ends. The CDR3 is made up of 13 amino acids. Germline V gene lookup returns CDR1 LNHDA and CDR2 SQIVND (reference sequence). CDR3 sequence (DNA): TGTGCCAGTAGTATAAAGGCGGCTCATGAAGCTTTCTTT. Translation gives CASSIKAAHEAFF.

The V call is TRBV5-1, the J call TRBJ1-2; TRBD1 agrees at 10 bases. With 2 bases clipped from V and 9 bases from J, the junction kept 4 bases outside the gene matches. In germline, CDR1 is SGHRS, CDR2 YFSETQ. The CDR3 covers 13 residues. CDR3 sequence: CASSLPGQGRYTF. Here the CDR3 DNA reads TGCGCCAGCAGCTTACCGGGACAGGGGCGCTACACCTTC.

The CDR3 DNA reads TGTGCCAGCAGCAAAGCGCGCCGGGGGGGCCTGCGCACAGATACGCAGTATTTT. Its translation is CASSKARRGGLRTDTQYF. The chain recombines TRBV21-1 with TRBJ2-3; TRBD2 was called by the table and not checked on the DNA. TRBV21-1 is annotated as a pseudogene. CDR3 length equals 18 residues.

V usage is TRBV11-2 and J usage is TRBJ1-3, with no clear D. The V and J ends lost 2 bases and 0 bases respectively, with 14 bases between them. The CDR3 has 17 residues. Per the germline V gene, CDR1 is SGHAT and CDR2 is FQNNGV. In DNA form, the CDR3 reads TGTGCCAGCAGCTTAATGGGGAGGGCTCTCTCTGGAAACACCATATATTTT. Protein: CASSLMGRALSGNTIYF.